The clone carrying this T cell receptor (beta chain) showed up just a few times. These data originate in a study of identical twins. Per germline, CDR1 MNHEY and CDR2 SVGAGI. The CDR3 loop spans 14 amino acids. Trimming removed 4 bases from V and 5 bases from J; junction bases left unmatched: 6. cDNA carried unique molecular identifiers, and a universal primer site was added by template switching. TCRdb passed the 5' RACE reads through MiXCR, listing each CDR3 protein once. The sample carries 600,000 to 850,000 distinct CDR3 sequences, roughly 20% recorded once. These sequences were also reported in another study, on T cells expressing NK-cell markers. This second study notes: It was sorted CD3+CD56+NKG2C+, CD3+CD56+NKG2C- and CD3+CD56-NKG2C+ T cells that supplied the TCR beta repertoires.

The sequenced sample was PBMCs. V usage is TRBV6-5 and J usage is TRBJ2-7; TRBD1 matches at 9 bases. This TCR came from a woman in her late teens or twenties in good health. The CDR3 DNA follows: TGTGCCAGCAGTTTCCGGGACAGGGTCAACGAGCAGTACTTC. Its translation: CASSFRDRVNEQYF.